The 3 T cell receptor beta chains listed next were all sequenced from one sample in a study of T cells in Graves' hyperthyroidism and ophthalmopathy. Amplification targeted TCR beta CDR3 regions from RNA transcripts. The study used the HTBI primer set for a first-round RT-PCR of the TCR CDR3. In TCRdb, the multiplex PCR reads were re-called with MiXCR into one record per CDR3 protein. This sample has more than 500,000 distinct CDR3 sequences; 12% to 15% occur once, and the top ten carry approximately 15%. Sequencing was carried out using blood. These receptors were collected from a woman aged 40 to 50 with Graves' hyperthyroidism.

Points on this clonotype: One base away lies a much larger clone, so this may be a sequencing read error. The rearrangement uses TRBV20-1 and TRBJ1-2, with 7 positions matching TRBD1. Germline V CDR1 and CDR2: DFQATT, SNEGSKA (reference sequence). The V gene end was trimmed by 7 bases and the J gene end by 8 bases; junction bases not matched to a gene: 16. This CDR3 contains 14 residues. CDR3: CSVSGQSRSEGYTF. CDR3 DNA: TGCAGTGTTTCGGGACAGAGTCGTTCGGAAGGCTACACCTTC.

This clonotype was counted many times. The CDR3 loop reads CSARPRTPRLADTQYF. The DNA for the CDR3 is TGCAGTGCTAGACCCAGGACACCCCGGCTAGCAGATACGCAGTATTTT. The J gene is TRBJ2-3, the V gene TRBV20-1; the D gene is possibly TRBD1 (5 bases). Trimming removed 2 bases from V and 4 bases from J, with 19 bases in between. The CDR3 has 16 residues. Germline assignment: CDR1 DFQATT and CDR2 SNEGSKA (reference sequence).

This rearrangement joins TRBV9 to TRBJ2-7; D might be TRBD2 (6 bases). The CDR3 has 14 residues. V gave up 2 bases and J gave up 2 bases, with 11 bases separating them. Germline assignment: CDR1 SGDLS and CDR2 YYNGEE. In DNA form, the CDR3 reads TGTGCCAGCAGCGTCGGGGACTGGCCCTACGAGCAGTACTTC. Its protein is CASSVGDWPYEQYF.